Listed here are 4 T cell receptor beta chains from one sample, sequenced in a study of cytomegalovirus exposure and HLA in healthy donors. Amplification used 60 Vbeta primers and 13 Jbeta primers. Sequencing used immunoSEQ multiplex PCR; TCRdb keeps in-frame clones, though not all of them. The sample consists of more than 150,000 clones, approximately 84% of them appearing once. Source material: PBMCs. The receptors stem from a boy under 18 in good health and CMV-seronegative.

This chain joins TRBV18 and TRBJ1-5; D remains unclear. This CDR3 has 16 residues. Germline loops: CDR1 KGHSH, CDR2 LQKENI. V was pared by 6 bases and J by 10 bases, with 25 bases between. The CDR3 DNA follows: TGTGCCAGCTCCCTCACGGGCGGGATGCCCCAGTTTCCCCAGCATTTT. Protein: CASSLTGGMPQFPQHF.

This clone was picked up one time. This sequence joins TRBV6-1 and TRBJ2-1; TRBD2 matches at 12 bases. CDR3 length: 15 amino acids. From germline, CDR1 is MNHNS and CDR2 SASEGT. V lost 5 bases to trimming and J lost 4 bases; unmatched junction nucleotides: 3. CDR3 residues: CASSSSGGEYNEQFF. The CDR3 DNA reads TGTGCCAGCAGTTCTAGCGGGGGGGAATACAATGAGCAGTTCTTC.

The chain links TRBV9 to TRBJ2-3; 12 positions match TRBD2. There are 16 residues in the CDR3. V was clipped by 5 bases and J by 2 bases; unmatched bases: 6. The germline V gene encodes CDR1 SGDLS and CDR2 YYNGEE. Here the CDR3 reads CASSRTSGTNTDTQYF. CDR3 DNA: TGTGCCAGCAGTCGGACTAGCGGGACTAACACAGATACGCAGTATTTT.

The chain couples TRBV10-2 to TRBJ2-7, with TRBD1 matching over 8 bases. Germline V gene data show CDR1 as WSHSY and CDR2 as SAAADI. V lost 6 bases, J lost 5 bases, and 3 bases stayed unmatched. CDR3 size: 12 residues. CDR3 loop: CASSRGLDEQYF. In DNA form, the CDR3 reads TGCGCCAGCAGCAGGGGGCTGGACGAGCAGTACTTC.